This T cell receptor beta chain derives from a study of neoadjuvant anti-PD-1 for oral cavity cancer. Time point described: after neoadjuvant nivolumab, at surgical resection. Assay used: immunoSEQ multiplex PCR; TCRdb lists only in-frame clones, some missing. Of more than 12,000 clones in the sample, 40% were seen once. This clonotype was sampled from a person aged 40 to 85 with oral cavity squamous cell carcinoma. Sequencing was performed on tumor tissue, taken after nivolumab (anti-PD-1) treatment.

The CDR3 spells CASSIAGGLGSQPQHF. The CDR3 nucleotides read TGTGCCAGTAGTATAGCTGGCGGCCTCGGTAGTCAGCCCCAGCATTTT. J is TRBJ1-5 and V is TRBV19; D call uncertain. The CDR3 extends over 16 amino acids. Germline loops: CDR1 LNHDA, CDR2 SQIVND (reference sequence). Trimming cost V 1 base and J 6 bases, with 16 bases left between them.